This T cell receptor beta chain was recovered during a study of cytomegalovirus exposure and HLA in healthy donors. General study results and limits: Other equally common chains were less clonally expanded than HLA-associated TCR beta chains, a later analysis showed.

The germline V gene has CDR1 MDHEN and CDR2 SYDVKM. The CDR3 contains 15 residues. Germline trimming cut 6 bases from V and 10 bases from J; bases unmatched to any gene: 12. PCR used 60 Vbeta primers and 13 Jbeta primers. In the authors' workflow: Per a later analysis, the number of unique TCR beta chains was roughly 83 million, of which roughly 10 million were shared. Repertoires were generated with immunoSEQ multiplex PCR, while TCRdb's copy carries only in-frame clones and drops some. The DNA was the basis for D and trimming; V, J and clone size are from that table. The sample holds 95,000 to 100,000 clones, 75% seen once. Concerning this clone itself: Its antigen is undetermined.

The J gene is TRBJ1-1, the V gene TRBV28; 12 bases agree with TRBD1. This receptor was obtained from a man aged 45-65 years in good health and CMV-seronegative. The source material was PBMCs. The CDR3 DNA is TGTGCCAGCAGCGAGGGGGACAGGGGGCGTGTAGGAGCTTTCTTT. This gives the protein CASSEGDRGRVGAFF.